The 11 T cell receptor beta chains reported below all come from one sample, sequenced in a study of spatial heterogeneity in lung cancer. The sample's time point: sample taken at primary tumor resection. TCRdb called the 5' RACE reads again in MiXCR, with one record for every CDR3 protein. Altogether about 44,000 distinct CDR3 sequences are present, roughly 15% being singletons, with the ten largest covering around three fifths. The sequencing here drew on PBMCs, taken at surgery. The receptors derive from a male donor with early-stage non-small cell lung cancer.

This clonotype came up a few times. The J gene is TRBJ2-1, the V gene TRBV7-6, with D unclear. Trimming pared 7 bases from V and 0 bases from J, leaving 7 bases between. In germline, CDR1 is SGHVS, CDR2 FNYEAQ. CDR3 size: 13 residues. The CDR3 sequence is CASTVSSYNEQFF. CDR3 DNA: TGTGCCAGCACTGTCAGCTCCTACAATGAGCAGTTCTTC.

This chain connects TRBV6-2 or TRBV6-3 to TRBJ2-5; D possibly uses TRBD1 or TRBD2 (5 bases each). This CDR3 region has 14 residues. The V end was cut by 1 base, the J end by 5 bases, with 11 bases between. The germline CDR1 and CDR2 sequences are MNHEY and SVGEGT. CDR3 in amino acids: CASSYFGGDETQYF. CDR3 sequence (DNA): TGTGCCAGCAGTTACTTTGGGGGAGATGAGACCCAGTACTTC.

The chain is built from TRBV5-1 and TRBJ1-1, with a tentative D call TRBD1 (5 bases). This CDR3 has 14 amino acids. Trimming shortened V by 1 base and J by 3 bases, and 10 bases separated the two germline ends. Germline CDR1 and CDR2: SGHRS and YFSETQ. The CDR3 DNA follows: TGCGCCAGCAGCTTGAAGGGGTCTGACACTGAAGCTTTCTTT. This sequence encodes CASSLKGSDTEAFF.

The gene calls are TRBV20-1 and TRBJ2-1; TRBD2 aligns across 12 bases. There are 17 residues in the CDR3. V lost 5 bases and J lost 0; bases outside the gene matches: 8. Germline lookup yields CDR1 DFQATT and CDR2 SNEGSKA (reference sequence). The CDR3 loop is CSAERLAGESSYNEQFF. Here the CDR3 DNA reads TGCAGTGCTGAGAGACTAGCGGGGGAAAGCTCCTACAATGAGCAGTTCTTC.

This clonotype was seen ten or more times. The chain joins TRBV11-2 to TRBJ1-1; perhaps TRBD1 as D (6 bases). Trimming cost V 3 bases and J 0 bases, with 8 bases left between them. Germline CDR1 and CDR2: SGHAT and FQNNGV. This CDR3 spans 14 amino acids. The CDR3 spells CASSLQGMNTEAFF. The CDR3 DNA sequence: TGTGCCAGCAGCTTGCAGGGGATGAACACTGAAGCTTTCTTT.

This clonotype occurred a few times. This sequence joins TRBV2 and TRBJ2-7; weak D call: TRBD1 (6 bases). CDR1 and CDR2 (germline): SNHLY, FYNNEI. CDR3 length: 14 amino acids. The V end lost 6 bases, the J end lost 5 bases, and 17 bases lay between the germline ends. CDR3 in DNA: TGTGCCAGCAGCGTTACAGGGTTGAGTCACGAGCAGTACTTC. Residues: CASSVTGLSHEQYF.

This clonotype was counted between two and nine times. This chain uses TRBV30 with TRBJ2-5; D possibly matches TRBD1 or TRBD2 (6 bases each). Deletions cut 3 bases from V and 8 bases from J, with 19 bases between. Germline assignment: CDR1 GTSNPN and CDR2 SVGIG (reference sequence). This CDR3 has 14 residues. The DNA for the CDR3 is TGTGCCTGGAGCCCAAAGGGGGGCGCGAATACCCAGTACTTC. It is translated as CAWSPKGGANTQYF. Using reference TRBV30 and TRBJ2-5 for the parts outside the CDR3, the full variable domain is SQTIHQWPATLVQPVGSPLSLECTVEGTSNPNLYWYRQAAGRGLQLLFYSVGIGQISSEVPQNLSASRPQDRQFILSSKKLLLSDSGFYLCAWSPKGGANTQYFGPGTRLLVL.

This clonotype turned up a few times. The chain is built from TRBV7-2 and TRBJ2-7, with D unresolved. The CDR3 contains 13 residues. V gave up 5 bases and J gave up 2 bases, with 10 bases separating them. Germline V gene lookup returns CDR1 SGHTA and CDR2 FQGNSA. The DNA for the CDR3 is TGTGCCAGCAGCCGTAGACCAGCCTACGAGCAGTACTTC. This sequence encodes CASSRRPAYEQYF.

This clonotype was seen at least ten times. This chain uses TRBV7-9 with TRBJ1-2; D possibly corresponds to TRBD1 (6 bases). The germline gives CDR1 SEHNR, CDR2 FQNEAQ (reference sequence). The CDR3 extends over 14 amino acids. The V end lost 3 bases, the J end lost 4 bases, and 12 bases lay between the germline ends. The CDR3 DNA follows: TGTGCCAGCAGCTTCCCAGGGGTCGGCTATGGCTACACCTTC. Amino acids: CASSFPGVGYGYTF.

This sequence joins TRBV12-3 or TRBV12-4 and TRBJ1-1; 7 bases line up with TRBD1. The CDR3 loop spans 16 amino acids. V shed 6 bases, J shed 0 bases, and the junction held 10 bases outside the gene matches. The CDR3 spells CASRSGQGVMNTEAFF. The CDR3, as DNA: TGTGCCAGCAGGTCCGGGCAGGGGGTTATGAACACTGAAGCTTTCTTT.

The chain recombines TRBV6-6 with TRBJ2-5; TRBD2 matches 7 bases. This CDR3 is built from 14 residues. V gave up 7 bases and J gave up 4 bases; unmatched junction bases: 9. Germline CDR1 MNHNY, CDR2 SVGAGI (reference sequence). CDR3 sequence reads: CASTLNGGLETQYF. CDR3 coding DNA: TGTGCCAGCACCCTAAACGGGGGGTTAGAGACCCAGTACTTC.